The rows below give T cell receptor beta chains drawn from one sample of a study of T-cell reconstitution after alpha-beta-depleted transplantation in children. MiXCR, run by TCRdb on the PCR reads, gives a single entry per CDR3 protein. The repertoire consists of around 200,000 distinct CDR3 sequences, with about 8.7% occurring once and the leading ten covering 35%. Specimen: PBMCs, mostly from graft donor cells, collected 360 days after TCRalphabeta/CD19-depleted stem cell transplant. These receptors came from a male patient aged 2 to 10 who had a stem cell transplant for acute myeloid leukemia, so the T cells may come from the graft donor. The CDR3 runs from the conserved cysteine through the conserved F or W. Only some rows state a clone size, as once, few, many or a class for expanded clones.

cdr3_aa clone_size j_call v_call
CASSLGSTSRRETQYF NA TRBJ2-5 TRBV7-9
CSSQGRGLYNEQFF many TRBJ2-1 TRBV29-1
CASSPGQAYQETQYF few TRBJ2-5 TRBV6-1
CASSLRAFSNEQFF NA TRBJ2-1 TRBV11-3
CASSQTVWAGVPQETQYF NA TRBJ2-5 TRBV4-1
CASRTAASRTQYF NA TRBJ2-5 TRBV27
CATSRGLQETQYF few TRBJ2-5 TRBV15
CATSDLLGLPQETQYF few TRBJ2-5 TRBV24-1
CASSQAAGNTEAFF many TRBJ1-1 TRBV14
CASSLDENTGELFF many TRBJ2-2 TRBV12-3/TRBV12-4
CASSYSRHQGSVRETQYF many TRBJ2-5 TRBV6-5
CASSLDSQPQHF many TRBJ1-5 TRBV7-9
CASSLVQGAGDTQYF NA TRBJ2-3 TRBV7-3
CASSVGVRLNTGELFF many TRBJ2-2 TRBV9
CASSFDSNYGYTF many TRBJ1-2 TRBV5-1
CASLHRGSNTEAFF many TRBJ1-1 TRBV12-3/TRBV12-4
CASSLILASYEQYF many TRBJ2-7 TRBV7-2
CASSATSRTYEQYF few TRBJ2-7 TRBV9
CSAARTGKETQYF many TRBJ2-5 TRBV20-1
CASSFPGGKGGYTF many TRBJ1-2 TRBV12-3/TRBV12-4
CASSNGRKMNTEAFF many TRBJ1-1 TRBV12-3/TRBV12-4
CSVIRDRDTQYF many TRBJ2-3 TRBV29-1
CASRGPYNEQFF many TRBJ2-1 TRBV5-1
CASSYWRTGELFF many TRBJ2-2 TRBV6-6
CASSLTSLETQYF NA TRBJ2-5 TRBV7-2